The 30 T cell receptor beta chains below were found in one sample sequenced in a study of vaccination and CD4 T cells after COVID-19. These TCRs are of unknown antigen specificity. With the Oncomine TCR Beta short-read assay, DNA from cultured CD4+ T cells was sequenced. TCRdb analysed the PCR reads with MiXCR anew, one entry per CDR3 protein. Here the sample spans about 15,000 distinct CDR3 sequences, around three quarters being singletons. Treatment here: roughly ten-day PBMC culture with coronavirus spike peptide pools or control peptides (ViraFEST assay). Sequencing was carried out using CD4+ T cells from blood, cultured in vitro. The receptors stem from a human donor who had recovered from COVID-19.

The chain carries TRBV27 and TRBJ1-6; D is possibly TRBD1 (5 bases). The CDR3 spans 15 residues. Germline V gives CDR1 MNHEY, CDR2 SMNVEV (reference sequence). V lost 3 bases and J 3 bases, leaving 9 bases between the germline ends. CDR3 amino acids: CASSLKGVYNSPLHF. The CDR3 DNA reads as TGTGCCAGCAGTTTGAAAGGGGTCTATAATTCACCCCTCCACTTT.

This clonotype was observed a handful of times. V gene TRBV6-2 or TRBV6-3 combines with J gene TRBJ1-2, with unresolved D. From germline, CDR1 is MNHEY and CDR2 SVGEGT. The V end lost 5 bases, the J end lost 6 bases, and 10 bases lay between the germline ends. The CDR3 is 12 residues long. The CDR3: CASSPTWNGYTF. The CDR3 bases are TGTGCCAGCAGTCCCACATGGAATGGCTACACCTTC.

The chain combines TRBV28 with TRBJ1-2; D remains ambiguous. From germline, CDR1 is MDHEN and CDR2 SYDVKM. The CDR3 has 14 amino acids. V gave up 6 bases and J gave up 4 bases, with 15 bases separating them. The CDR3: CASRPTILAYGYTF. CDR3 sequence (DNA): TGTGCCAGCAGACCGACGATTTTAGCCTATGGCTACACCTTC.

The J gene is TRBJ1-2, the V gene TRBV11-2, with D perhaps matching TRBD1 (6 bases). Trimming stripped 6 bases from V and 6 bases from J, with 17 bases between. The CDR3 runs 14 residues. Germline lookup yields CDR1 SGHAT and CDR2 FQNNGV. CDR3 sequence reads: CASSQAQGRDGYTF. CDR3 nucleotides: TGTGCCAGCAGTCAAGCGCAGGGGCGAGATGGCTACACCTTC.

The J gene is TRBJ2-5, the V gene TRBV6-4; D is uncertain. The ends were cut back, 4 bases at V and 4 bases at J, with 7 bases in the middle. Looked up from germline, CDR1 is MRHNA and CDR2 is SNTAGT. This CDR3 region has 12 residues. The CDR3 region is CASSGSAETQYF. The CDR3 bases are TGTGCCAGCAGTGGTTCGGCAGAGACCCAGTACTTC.

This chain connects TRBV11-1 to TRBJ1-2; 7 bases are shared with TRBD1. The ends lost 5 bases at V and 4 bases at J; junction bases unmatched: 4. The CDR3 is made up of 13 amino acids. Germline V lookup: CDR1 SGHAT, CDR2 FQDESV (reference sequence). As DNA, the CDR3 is TGTGCCAGCAGCAACGACAGGGTCTATGGCTACACCTTC. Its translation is CASSNDRVYGYTF. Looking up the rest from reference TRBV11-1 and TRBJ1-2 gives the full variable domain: EAEVAQSPRYKITEKSQAVAFWCDPISGHATLYWYRQILGQGPELLVQFQDESVVDDSQLPKDRFSAERLKGVDSTLKIQPAELGDSAMYLCASSNDRVYGYTFGSGTRLTVV.

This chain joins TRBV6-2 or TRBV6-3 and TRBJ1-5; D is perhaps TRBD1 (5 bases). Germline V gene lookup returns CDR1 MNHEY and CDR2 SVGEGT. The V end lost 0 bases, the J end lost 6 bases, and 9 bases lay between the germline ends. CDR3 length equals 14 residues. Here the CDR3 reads CASSYSGGIQPQHF. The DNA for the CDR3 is TGTGCCAGCAGTTACTCGGGGGGGATTCAGCCCCAGCATTTT.

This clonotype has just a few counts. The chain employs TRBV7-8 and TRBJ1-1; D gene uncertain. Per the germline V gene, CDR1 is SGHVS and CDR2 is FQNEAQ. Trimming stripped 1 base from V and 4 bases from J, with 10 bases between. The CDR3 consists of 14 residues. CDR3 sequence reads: CASSLGGSATEAFF. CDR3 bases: TGTGCCAGCAGCTTAGGCGGGTCGGCCACTGAAGCTTTCTTT.

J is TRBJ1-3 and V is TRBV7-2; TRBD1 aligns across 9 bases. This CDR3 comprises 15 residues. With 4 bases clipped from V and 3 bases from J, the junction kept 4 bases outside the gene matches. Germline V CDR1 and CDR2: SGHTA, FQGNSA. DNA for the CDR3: TGTGCCAGCAGCTCCCGGGGACAGGGTGGAAACACCATATATTTT. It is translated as CASSSRGQGGNTIYF. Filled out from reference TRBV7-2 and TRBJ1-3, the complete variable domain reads GAGVSQSPSNKVTEKGKDVELRCDPISGHTALYWYRQSLGQGLEFLIYFQGNSAPDKSGLPSDRFSAERTGGSVSTLTIQRTQQEDSAVYLCASSSRGQGGNTIYFGEGSWLTVV.

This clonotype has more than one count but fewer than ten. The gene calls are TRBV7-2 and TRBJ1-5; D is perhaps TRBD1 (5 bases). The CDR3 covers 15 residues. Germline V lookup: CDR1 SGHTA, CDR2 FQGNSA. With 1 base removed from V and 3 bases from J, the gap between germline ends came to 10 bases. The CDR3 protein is CASSLVSGFNQPQHF. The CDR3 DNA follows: TGTGCCAGCAGCTTAGTGTCAGGGTTCAATCAGCCCCAGCATTTT.

As DNA, the CDR3 is TGTGCCAGCTTCGCGGGGGGTGGAAAAGAGACCCAGTACTTC. This gives the protein CASFAGGGKETQYF. This chain uses TRBV7-8 with TRBJ2-5; 8 nucleotides agree with TRBD2. This CDR3 is built from 14 residues. Germline CDR1 is SGHVS and CDR2 is FQNEAQ. V lost 8 bases, J lost 3 bases, and 8 bases stayed unmatched.

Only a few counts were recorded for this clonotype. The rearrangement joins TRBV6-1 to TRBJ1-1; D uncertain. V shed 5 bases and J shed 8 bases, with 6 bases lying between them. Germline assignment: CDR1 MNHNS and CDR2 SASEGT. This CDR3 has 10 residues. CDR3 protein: CASSHREAFF. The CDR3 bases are TGTGCCAGCAGTCATCGCGAAGCTTTCTTT.

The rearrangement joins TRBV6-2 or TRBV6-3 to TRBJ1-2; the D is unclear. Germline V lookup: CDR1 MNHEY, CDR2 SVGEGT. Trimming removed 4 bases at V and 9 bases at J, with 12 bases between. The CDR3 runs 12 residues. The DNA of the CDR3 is TGTGCCAGCAGTTTAGCGTACGGGAGCTACACCTTC. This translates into CASSLAYGSYTF.

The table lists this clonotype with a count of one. In DNA, the CDR3 is TGTGCCAGCAGGACCACAGGGGGTGGCTACGAGCAGTACTTC. Its protein product is CASRTTGGGYEQYF. The chain is built from TRBV6-1 and TRBJ2-7; 8 positions match TRBD1. The CDR3 has 14 amino acids. Germline CDR1 reads MNHNS; CDR2 reads SASEGT. V lost 6 bases to trimming and J lost 3 bases; unmatched junction nucleotides: 7.

The DNA for the CDR3 is TGTGCCAGCAGCTTGGCCGAACCAGCCTACGAGCAGTACTTC. Translating it yields CASSLAEPAYEQYF. This chain links TRBV5-4 with TRBJ2-7; D gene ambiguous. The germline gives CDR1 SGHNT, CDR2 YYREEE (reference sequence). V was trimmed by 0 bases and J by 2 bases, leaving 9 bases between them. CDR3 length equals 14 residues.

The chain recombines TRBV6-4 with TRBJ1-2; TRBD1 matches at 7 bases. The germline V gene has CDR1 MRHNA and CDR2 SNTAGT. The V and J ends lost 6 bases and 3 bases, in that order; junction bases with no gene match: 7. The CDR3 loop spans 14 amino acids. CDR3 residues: CASRNRTGDYGYTF. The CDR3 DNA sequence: TGTGCCAGCAGAAACCGGACAGGCGACTATGGCTACACCTTC.

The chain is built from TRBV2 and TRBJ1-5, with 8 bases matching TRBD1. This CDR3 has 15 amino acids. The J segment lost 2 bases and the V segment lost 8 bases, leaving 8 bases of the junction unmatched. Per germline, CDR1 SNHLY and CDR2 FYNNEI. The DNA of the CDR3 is TGTGCCAGCGGGCTGCAGACAGGGGGCAATCAGCCCCAGCATTTT. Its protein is CASGLQTGGNQPQHF.

CDR3 loop: CATQGGLVQPQHF. The CDR3 DNA follows: TGTGCCACCCAAGGGGGATTAGTTCAGCCCCAGCATTTT. V gene TRBV28 combines with J gene TRBJ1-5, with D possibly being TRBD1 (6 bases). The CDR3 is made up of 13 amino acids. The germline CDR1 and CDR2 sequences are MDHEN and SYDVKM. Trimming removed 10 bases from V and 6 bases from J, with 16 bases in between.

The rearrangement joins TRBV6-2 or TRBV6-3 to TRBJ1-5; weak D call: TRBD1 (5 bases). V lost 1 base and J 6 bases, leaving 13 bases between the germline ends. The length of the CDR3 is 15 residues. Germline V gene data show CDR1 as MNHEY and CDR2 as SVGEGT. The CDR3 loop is CASSYLRERGQPQHF. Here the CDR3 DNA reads TGTGCCAGCAGTTACTTACGGGAAAGGGGTCAGCCCCAGCATTTT.

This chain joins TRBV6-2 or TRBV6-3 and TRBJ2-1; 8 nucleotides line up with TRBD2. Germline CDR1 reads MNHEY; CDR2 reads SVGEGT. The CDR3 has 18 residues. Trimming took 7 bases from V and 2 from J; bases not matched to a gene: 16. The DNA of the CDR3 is TGTGCCAGCACCCCTAGGGGGGCGGGAGCGGGGGCCTACAATGAGCAGTTCTTC. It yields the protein CASTPRGAGAGAYNEQFF.

CDR3 region: CSARGLVVAEQYF. The CDR3 DNA reads TGCAGTGCTAGGGGACTAGTGGTCGCCGAGCAGTACTTC. V usage is TRBV20-1 and J usage is TRBJ2-7; 8 bases align to TRBD2. The CDR3 consists of 13 residues. Germline V gene data show CDR1 as DFQATT and CDR2 as SNEGSKA (reference sequence). V was pared by 3 bases and J by 6 bases, with 7 bases of the junction left unmatched.

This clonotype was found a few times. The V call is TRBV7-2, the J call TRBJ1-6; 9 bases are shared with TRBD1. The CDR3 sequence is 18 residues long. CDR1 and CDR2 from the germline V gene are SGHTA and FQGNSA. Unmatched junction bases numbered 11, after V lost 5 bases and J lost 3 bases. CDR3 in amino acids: CASSPRHGTGNYNSPLHF. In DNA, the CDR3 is TGTGCCAGCAGCCCCCGACACGGGACAGGGAACTATAATTCACCCCTCCACTTT.

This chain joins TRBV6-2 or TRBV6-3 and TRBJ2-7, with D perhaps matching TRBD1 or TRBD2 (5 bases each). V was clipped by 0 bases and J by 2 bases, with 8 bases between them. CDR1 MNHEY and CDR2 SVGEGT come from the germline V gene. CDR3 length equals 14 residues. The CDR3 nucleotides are TGTGCCAGCAGTTACTCGGGACCTGCCTACGAGCAGTACTTC. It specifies CASSYSGPAYEQYF.

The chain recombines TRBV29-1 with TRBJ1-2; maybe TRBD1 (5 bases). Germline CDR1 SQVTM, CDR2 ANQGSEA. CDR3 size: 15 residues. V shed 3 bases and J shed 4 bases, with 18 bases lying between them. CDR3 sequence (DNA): TGCAGCGTTGATCCCGGGGCAGGTTTGGGCTATGGCTACACCTTC. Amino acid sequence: CSVDPGAGLGYGYTF.

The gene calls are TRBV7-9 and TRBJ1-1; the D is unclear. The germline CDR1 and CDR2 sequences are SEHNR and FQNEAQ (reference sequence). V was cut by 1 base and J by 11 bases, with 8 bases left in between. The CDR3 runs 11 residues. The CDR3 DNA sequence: TGTGCCAGCAGCTTAGAAGGAGTGGCTTTCTTT. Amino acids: CASSLEGVAFF. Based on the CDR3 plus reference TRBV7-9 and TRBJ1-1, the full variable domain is DTGVSQNPRHKITKRGQNVTFRCDPISEHNRLYWYRQTLGQGPEFLTYFQNEAQLEKSRLLSDRFSAERPKGSFSTLEIQRTEQGDSAMYLCASSLEGVAFFGQGTRLTVV.

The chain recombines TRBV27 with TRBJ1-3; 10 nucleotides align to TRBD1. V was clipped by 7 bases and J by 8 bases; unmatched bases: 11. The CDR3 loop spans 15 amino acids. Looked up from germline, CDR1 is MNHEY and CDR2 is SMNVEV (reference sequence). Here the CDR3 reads CASTGFGTGEDTIYF. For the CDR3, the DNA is TGTGCCAGCACCGGATTTGGGACAGGGGAGGACACCATATATTTT.

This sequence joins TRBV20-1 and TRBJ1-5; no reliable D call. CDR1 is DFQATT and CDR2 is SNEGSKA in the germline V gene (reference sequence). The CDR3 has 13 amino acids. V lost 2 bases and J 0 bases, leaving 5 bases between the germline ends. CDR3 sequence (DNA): TGCAGTGCTAGATTATCTAGCAATCAGCCCCAGCATTTT. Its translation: CSARLSSNQPQHF.

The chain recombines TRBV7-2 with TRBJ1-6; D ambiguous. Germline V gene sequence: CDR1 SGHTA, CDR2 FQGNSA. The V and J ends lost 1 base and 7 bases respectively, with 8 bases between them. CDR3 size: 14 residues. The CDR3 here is CASSLVWQNSPLHF. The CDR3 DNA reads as TGTGCCAGCAGCTTAGTTTGGCAAAATTCACCCCTCCACTTT.

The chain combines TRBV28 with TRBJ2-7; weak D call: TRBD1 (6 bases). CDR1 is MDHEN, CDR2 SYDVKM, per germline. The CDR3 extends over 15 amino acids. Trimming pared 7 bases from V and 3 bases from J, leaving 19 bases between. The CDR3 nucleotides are TGTGCCAGCACCACTGGTGGACAGTTCCTCTACGAGCAGTACTTC. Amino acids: CASTTGGQFLYEQYF.

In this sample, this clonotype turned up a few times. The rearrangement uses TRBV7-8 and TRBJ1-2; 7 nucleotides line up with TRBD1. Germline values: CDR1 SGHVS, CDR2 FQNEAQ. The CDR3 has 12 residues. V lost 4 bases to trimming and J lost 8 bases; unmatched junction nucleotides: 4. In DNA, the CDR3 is TGTGCCAGCAGCTCGACAGGGCTGGGCTACACCTTC. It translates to CASSSTGLGYTF.